What follows are 26 T cell receptor beta chains derived from one specimen sequenced in a study of blood T cells in healthy people across ages. Together with a sample-barcoded 5' primer, a J-beta primer mix was included in a second PCR lasting roughly 6 to 12 cycles. Using its own MiXCR run on the 5' RACE reads, TCRdb lists one record per CDR3 protein. Among over a million distinct CDR3 sequences listed, 42% were seen once. The sequenced sample consisted of blood. Receptor source: a young woman in good health.

The rearrangement uses TRBV10-3 and TRBJ2-1, with 9 nucleotides matching TRBD2. This CDR3 has 17 residues. Germline V CDR1 and CDR2: ENHRY, SYGVKD. With 6 bases clipped from V and 2 bases from J, the junction kept 11 bases outside the gene matches. The DNA of the CDR3 is TGTGCCATCAGCCCCCTTGAGACTAGCGGCACCTACAATGAGCAGTTCTTC. Protein sequence: CAISPLETSGTYNEQFF.

The chain uses TRBV20-1 and TRBJ1-1, with D uncertain. The germline V gene encodes CDR1 DFQATT and CDR2 SNEGSKA (reference sequence). Trimming pared 3 bases from V and 5 bases from J, leaving 19 bases between. This CDR3 comprises 15 residues. The CDR3 nucleotides read TGCAGTGCTAGCCACGATTTGTTGACATCAACTGAAGCTTTCTTT. This gives the protein CSASHDLLTSTEAFF.

CDR3 DNA sequence: TGTGCCAGCAGCCCGGACGGGGATGGCCAGTACTTC. Translated, it gives CASSPDGDGQYF. The chain couples TRBV25-1 to TRBJ2-5; tentatively, D is TRBD2 (5 bases). V was clipped by 6 bases and J by 10 bases, with 15 bases between them. CDR1 is MGHDK, CDR2 SYGVNS, per germline. The CDR3 is 12 residues long.

This clonotype has just a few counts. The chain links TRBV9 to TRBJ1-1, with a possible D match to TRBD1 (6 bases). The V gene's germline CDR1 is SGDLS and CDR2 YYNGEE. The CDR3 spans 16 residues. The V end was cut by 4 bases, the J end by 0 bases, with 16 bases between. The CDR3 bases are TGTGCCAGCAGCCCGCAACCGGGACAAATGAACACTGAAGCTTTCTTT. This encodes CASSPQPGQMNTEAFF.

This chain links TRBV9 with TRBJ2-6; D uncertain. V was pared by 0 bases and J by 4 bases, with 8 bases between. The germline V gene has CDR1 SGDLS and CDR2 YYNGEE. CDR3 length: 15 amino acids. For the CDR3, the DNA is TGTGCCAGCAGCGTAGCGGGTTCCGGGGCCAACGTCCTGACTTTC. Translating gives CASSVAGSGANVLTF.

This clonotype appeared a few times. This chain links TRBV7-9 with TRBJ2-5; possibly TRBD1 for D (6 bases). Looked up from germline, CDR1 is SEHNR and CDR2 is FQNEAQ (reference sequence). The CDR3 has 13 amino acids. Trimming cost V 7 bases and J 2 bases, with 11 bases left between them. CDR3 region: CASIGTTQETQYF. CDR3 nucleotide sequence: TGTGCCAGCATCGGGACAACTCAAGAGACCCAGTACTTC.

The chain combines TRBV4-2 with TRBJ2-3; D gene uncertain. With 4 bases removed from V and 0 bases from J, the gap between germline ends came to 11 bases. CDR1 LGHNA and CDR2 YNFKEQ come from the germline V gene. The CDR3 has 15 residues. The CDR3 region is CASSPIDGSTDTQYF. Written as DNA, the CDR3 is TGTGCCAGCAGCCCCATTGACGGAAGCACAGATACGCAGTATTTT.

This clonotype has only a few counts. The chain uses TRBV5-5 and TRBJ1-6; D uncertain. CDR3 length: 12 amino acids. Trimming stripped 4 bases from V and 8 bases from J, with 7 bases between. CDR1 and CDR2 from the germline V gene are SGHKS and YYEKEE (reference sequence). CDR3 sequence: CASSPPDSPLHF. The CDR3 bases are TGTGCCAGCAGCCCACCGGATTCACCCCTCCACTTT. The full variable domain, with the rest looked up from reference TRBV5-5 and TRBJ1-6, is DAGVTQSPTHLIKTRGQQVTLRCSPISGHKSVSWYQQVLGQGPQFIFQYYEKEERGRGNFPDRFSARQFPNYSSELNVNALLLGDSALYLCASSPPDSPLHFGNGTRLTVT.

This clonotype was counted many times. This chain uses TRBV4-2 with TRBJ2-1, with 7 bases aligning to TRBD2. V shed 0 bases and J 0 bases; nucleotides not matched to a gene: 5. CDR3 size: 17 residues. Germline V gene sequence: CDR1 LGHNA, CDR2 YNFKEQ. This CDR3 is CASSQDYAGVSYNEQFF. CDR3 in DNA: TGTGCCAGCAGCCAAGATTACGCGGGGGTCTCCTACAATGAGCAGTTCTTC.

The chain carries TRBV28 and TRBJ2-1; a possible D gene is TRBD1 (6 bases). Germline lookup yields CDR1 MDHEN and CDR2 SYDVKM. This CDR3 has 14 amino acids. V gave up 4 bases and J gave up 3 bases, with 10 bases separating them. CDR3 region: CASSSADSYNEQFF. The CDR3 coding sequence is TGTGCCAGCAGTTCCGCGGACAGCTACAATGAGCAGTTCTTC.

The chain uses TRBV9 and TRBJ2-1, with 10 bases matching TRBD2. V was pared by 3 bases and J by 7 bases, with 4 bases of the junction left unmatched. This CDR3 has 14 amino acids. Germline values: CDR1 SGDLS, CDR2 YYNGEE. The CDR3 DNA is TGTGCCAGCAGCGACCAACTAGCGGGGAATGAGCAGTTCTTC. The encoded protein is CASSDQLAGNEQFF.

J is TRBJ2-1 and V is TRBV2; D is ambiguous. Germline CDR1 and CDR2: SNHLY and FYNNEI. This CDR3 has 13 amino acids. This chain's CDR3 is CASERTSYNEQFF. The CDR3 coding sequence is TGTGCGAGCGAAAGGACCTCCTACAATGAGCAGTTCTTC.

On this clonotype: Its ends do not fully match the called genes, so a read error is possible. This rearrangement joins TRBV20-1 to TRBJ2-5, with TRBD1 as a possible D gene (8 bases). This CDR3 contains 15 residues. Germline lookup yields CDR1 DFQATT and CDR2 SNEGSKA (reference sequence). CDR3 sequence: CCARDLTGGGETQYF. The DNA of the CDR3 is TGCTGTGCTAGAGATCTTACAGGGGGAGGGGAGACCCAGTACTTC.

The chain joins TRBV11-2 to TRBJ1-6, with D unclear. Germline lookup yields CDR1 SGHAT and CDR2 FQNNGV. The CDR3 sequence is 16 residues long. The V end was cut by 1 base, the J end by 7 bases, with 14 bases between. The CDR3 is CASSLAPKGRNSPLHF. The CDR3 DNA follows: TGTGCCAGCAGCTTAGCCCCAAAGGGTAGGAATTCACCCCTCCACTTT.

J is TRBJ2-5 and V is TRBV7-9; D is undetermined. The CDR3 has 14 amino acids. CDR1 SEHNR and CDR2 FQNEAQ come from the germline V gene (reference sequence). Deletions cut 5 bases from V and 2 bases from J, with 12 bases between. CDR3: CASSIRPSQETQYF. The CDR3 DNA sequence: TGTGCCAGCAGCATCCGGCCCAGTCAAGAGACCCAGTACTTC.

This clonotype was picked up a small number of times. The V gene is TRBV20-1, the J gene TRBJ2-3; 10 nucleotides agree with TRBD2. This CDR3 region has 16 residues. Looked up from germline, CDR1 is DFQATT and CDR2 is SNEGSKA (reference sequence). Trimming removed 5 bases from V and 0 bases from J; junction bases left unmatched: 8. The CDR3 DNA sequence: TGCAGTGCTGATGAAGCGGGGGGGCCTAGCACAGATACGCAGTATTTT. This gives the protein CSADEAGGPSTDTQYF.

This rearrangement joins TRBV20-1 to TRBJ1-4; the D gene is possibly TRBD1 (5 bases). The CDR3 extends over 13 amino acids. With 3 bases removed from V and 7 bases from J, the gap between germline ends came to 12 bases. Germline CDR1 DFQATT, CDR2 SNEGSKA (reference sequence). The CDR3 DNA follows: TGCAGTGCTAGGGCAGGGATTCGTGAAAAACTGTTTTTT. It yields the protein CSARAGIREKLFF.

A single count supports this clonotype. The rearrangement joins TRBV12-3 or TRBV12-4 to TRBJ2-7, with TRBD1 identical over 7 bases. The J call may be faulty, since TRBJ2-5 better matches the DNA end. This CDR3 region has 14 residues. The CDR3 sequence is CASSNRGVQETQYF. DNA for the CDR3: TGTGCCAGCAGTAACAGGGGTGTCCAAGAGACCCAGTACTTC.

The V and J genes are TRBV20-1 and TRBJ2-1, with 7 bases matching TRBD2. Germline V gene data show CDR1 as DFQATT and CDR2 as SNEGSKA (reference sequence). This CDR3 is 15 amino acids long. Trimming took 3 bases from V and 0 from J; bases not matched to a gene: 5. The CDR3 protein is CSARSGLPSYNEQFF. The DNA of the CDR3 is TGCAGTGCTAGGTCGGGACTACCCTCCTACAATGAGCAGTTCTTC.

The chain is built from TRBV28 and TRBJ2-3, with D maybe TRBD2 (5 bases). Trimming took 10 bases from V and 2 from J, leaving 16 bases between them. CDR3 length: 14 residues. Germline V gene lookup returns CDR1 MDHEN and CDR2 SYDVKM. CDR3 bases: TGTGCCATAACCGGAGGCGGGTACACAGATACGCAGTATTTT. It is translated as CAITGGGYTDTQYF.

Turning to this clonotype: One end of the junction is discordant with germline, which a read error may explain. This sequence joins TRBV6-1 and TRBJ2-7, with D tentatively TRBD2 (6 bases). The CDR3 contains 14 residues. Per germline, CDR1 MNHNS and CDR2 SASEGT. For the CDR3, the DNA is TGCGCCAGCAGTTCGACGCGGGGAATAGCGGAGCAGTACTTC. Translating gives CASSSTRGIAEQYF.

The rearrangement joins TRBV12-3 or TRBV12-4 to TRBJ1-1, with 9 positions matching TRBD1. The CDR3 totals 18 residues. Trimming cost V 7 bases and J 0 bases; bases outside gene matches: 15. The CDR3 nucleotides are TGTGCCAGCACCTATTCCGGGACAGGGAAGAATATGAACACTGAAGCTTTCTTT. It is translated as CASTYSGTGKNMNTEAFF.

This clonotype was observed a few times. The chain joins TRBV11-2 to TRBJ2-1; 12 nucleotides align to TRBD2. Germline assignment: CDR1 SGHAT and CDR2 FQNNGV. The CDR3 is 17 amino acids. Losses at the gene ends were 5 bases for V and 2 bases for J; bases not matched to a gene: 7. CDR3 sequence: CASSPTLAGGPYNEQFF. Written as DNA, the CDR3 is TGTGCCAGCAGCCCTACCCTAGCGGGAGGGCCCTACAATGAGCAGTTCTTC.

In this sample, this clonotype turned up a few times. The V call is TRBV27, the J call TRBJ2-3; perhaps TRBD2 as D (5 bases). CDR3 length: 14 amino acids. V dropped 0 bases and J dropped 6 bases, with 10 bases sitting between them. Looked up from germline, CDR1 is MNHEY and CDR2 is SMNVEV (reference sequence). Written as DNA, the CDR3 is TGTGCCAGCAGTTTATCGCTAGCAGCGGATACGCAGTATTTT. It codes for CASSLSLAADTQYF.

This clonotype came up a few times. V and J are TRBV7-9 and TRBJ2-7, with D possibly TRBD2 on 5 matching bases. CDR1 SEHNR and CDR2 FQNEAQ come from the germline V gene (reference sequence). The germline V and J ends were trimmed by 4 bases and 4 bases, with 14 bases remaining between them. This CDR3 contains 14 residues. The CDR3 coding sequence is TGTGCCAGCAGCTCGACTACGAAAGGGTACGAGCAGTACTTC. Its translation is CASSSTTKGYEQYF.

The rearrangement links TRBV7-2 to TRBJ2-1; 9 nucleotides agree with TRBD2. Matching the DNA end better, TRBJ2-7 makes the J call doubtful. The CDR3 totals 16 residues. In germline, CDR1 is SGHTA, CDR2 FQGNSA. CDR3 sequence: CASSPSPSGVYNEQYF. Here the CDR3 DNA reads TGTGCCAGCAGCCCATCCCCTAGCGGGGTCTACAATGAGCAGTACTTC.